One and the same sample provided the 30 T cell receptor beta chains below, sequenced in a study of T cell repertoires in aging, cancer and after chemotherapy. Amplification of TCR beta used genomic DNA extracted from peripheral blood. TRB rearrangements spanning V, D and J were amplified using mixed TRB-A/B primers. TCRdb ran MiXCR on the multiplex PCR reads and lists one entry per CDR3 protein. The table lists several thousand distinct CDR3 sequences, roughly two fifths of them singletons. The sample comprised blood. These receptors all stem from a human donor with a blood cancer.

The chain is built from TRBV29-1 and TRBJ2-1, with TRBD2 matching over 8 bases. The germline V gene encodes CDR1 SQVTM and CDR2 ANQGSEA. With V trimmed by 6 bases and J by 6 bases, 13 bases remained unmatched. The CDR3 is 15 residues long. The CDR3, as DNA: TGCAGCGTGAGAAACGGGACTAGTGTGGGCAATGAGCAGTTCTTC. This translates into CSVRNGTSVGNEQFF.

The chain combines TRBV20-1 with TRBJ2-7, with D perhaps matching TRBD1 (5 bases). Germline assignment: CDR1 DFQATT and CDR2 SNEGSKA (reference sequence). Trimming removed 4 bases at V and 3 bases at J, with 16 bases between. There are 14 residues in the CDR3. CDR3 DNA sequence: TGCAGTGCTACAGGGCGCGAGGCCCTCTACGAGCAGTACTTC. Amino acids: CSATGREALYEQYF.

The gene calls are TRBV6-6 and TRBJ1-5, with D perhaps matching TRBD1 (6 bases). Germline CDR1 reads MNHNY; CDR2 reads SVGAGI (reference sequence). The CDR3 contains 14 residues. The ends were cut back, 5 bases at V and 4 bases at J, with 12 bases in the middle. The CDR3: CASSKDRGNQPQHF. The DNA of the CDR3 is TGTGCCAGCAGTAAGGACAGAGGGAATCAGCCCCAGCATTTT.

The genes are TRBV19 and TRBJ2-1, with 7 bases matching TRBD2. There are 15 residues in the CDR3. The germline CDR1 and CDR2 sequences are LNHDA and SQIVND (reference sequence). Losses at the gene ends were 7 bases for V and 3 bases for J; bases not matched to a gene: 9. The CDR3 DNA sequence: TGTGCCAGTACCCCCTTTGGGGGGGTCTACAATGAGCAGTTCTTC. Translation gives CASTPFGGVYNEQFF.

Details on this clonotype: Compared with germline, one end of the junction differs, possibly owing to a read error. CDR3 amino acids: CANSDGGAVGADTQYF. In DNA form, the CDR3 reads TGTGCCAACAGTGATGGGGGGGCGGTAGGGGCAGATACGCAGTATTTT. This rearrangement joins TRBV6-1 to TRBJ2-3, with a possible D match to TRBD2 (7 bases). The CDR3 is made up of 16 amino acids. Per the germline V gene, CDR1 is MNHNS and CDR2 is SASEGT.

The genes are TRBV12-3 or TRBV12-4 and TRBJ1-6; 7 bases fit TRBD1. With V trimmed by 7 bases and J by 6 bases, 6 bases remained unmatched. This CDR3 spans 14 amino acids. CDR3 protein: CASNRDSTNSPLHF. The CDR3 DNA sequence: TGTGCCAGCAACCGGGACAGCACTAATTCACCCCTCCACTTT.

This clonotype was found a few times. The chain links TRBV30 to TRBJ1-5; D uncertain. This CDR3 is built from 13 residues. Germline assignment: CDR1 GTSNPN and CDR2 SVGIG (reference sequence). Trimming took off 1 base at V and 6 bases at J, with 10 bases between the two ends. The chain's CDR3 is CAWSEEGSQPQHF. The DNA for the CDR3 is TGTGCCTGGAGTGAAGAGGGAAGTCAGCCCCAGCATTTT.

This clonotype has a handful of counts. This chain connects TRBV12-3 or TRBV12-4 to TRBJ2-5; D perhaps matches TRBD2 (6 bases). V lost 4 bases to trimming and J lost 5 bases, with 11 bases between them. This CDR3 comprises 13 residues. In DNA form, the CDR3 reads TGTGCCAGCAGTTCGTCGGGGGAGGAGACCCAGTACTTC. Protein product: CASSSSGEETQYF.

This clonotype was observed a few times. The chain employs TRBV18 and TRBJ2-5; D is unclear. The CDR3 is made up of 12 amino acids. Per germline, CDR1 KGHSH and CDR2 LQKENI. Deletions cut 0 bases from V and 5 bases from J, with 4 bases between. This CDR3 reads CASSPPSETQYF. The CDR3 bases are TGTGCCAGCTCACCACCGTCGGAGACCCAGTACTTC.

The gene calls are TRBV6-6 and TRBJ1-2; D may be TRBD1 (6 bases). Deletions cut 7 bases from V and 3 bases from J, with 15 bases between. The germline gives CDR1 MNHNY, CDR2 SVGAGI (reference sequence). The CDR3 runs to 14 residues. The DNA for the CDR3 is TGTGCCAGCACCCCTCAGGGGTCTGACTATGGCTACACCTTC. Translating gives CASTPQGSDYGYTF.

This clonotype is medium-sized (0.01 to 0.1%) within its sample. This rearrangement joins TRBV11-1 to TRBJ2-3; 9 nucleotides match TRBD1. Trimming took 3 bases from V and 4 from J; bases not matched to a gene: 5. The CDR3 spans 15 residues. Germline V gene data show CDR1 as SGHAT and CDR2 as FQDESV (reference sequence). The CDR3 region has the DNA TGTGCCAGCAGCTTCGGACAGGGGTATGCAGATACGCAGTATTTT. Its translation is CASSFGQGYADTQYF.

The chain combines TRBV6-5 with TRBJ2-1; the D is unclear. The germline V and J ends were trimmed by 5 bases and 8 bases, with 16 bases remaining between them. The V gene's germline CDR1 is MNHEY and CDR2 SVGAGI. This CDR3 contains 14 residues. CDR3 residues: CASSEVGQSDEQFF. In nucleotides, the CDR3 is TGTGCCAGCAGTGAAGTGGGCCAGTCGGATGAGCAGTTCTTC.

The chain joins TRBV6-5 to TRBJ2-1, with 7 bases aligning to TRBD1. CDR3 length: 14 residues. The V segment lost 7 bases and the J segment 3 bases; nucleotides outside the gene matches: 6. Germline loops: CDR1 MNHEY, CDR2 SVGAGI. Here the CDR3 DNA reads TGTGCCAGCAAAGGCAGGGGGATCTACAATGAGCAGTTCTTC. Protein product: CASKGRGIYNEQFF.

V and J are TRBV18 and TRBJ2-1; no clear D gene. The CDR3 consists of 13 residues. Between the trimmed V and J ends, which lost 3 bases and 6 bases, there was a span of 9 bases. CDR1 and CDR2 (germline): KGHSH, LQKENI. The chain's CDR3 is CASSPLLANEQFF. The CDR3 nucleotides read TGTGCCAGCTCACCCCTCCTCGCCAATGAGCAGTTCTTC.

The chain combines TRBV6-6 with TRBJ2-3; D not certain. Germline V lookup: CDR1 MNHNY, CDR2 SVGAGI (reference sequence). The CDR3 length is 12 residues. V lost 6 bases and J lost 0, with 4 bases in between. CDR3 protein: CASRKSTDTQYF. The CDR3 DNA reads TGTGCCAGCAGGAAGAGCACAGATACGCAGTATTTT.

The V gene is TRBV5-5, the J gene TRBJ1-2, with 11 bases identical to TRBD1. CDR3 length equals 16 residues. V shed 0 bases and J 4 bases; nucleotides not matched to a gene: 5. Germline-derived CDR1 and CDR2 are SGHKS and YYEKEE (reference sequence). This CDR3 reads CASSLAGQGVPYGYTF. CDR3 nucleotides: TGTGCCAGCAGCTTGGCGGGACAGGGGGTTCCCTATGGCTACACCTTC.

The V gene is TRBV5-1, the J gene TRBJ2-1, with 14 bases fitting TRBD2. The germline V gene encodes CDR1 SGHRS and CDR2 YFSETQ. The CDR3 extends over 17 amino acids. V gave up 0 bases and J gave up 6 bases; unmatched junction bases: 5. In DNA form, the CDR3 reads TGCGCCAGCAGCTTGGTACCCGGACTAGCGGGGGGCAATGAGCAGTTCTTC. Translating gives CASSLVPGLAGGNEQFF.

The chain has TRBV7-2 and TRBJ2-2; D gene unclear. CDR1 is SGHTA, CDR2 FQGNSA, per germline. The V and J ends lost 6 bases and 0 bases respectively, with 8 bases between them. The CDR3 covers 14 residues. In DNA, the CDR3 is TGTGCCAGCAGGGGTTCGGCGAACACCGGGGAGCTGTTTTTT. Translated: CASRGSANTGELFF.

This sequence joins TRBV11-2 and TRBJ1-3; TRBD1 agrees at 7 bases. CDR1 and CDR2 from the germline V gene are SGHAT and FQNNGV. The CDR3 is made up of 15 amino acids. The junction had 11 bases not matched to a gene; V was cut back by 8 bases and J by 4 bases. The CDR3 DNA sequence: TGTGCCAGCCAGAACGAGGGGGCGGGCGGAAACACCATATATTTT. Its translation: CASQNEGAGGNTIYF.

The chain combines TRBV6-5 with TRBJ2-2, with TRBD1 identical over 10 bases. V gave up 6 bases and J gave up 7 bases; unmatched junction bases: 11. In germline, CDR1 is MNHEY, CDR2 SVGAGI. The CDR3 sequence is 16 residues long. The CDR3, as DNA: TGTGCCAGCAGACCGACCGGGACAGGGGTAGGCGGGGAGCTGTTTTTT. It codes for CASRPTGTGVGGELFF.

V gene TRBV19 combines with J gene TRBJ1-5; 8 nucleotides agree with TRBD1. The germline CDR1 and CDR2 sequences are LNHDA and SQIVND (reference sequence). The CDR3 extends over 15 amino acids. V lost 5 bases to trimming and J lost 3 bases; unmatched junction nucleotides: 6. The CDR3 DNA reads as TGTGCCAGTAGTTTCGGGACAGGATTCAATCAGCCCCAGCATTTT. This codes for CASSFGTGFNQPQHF.

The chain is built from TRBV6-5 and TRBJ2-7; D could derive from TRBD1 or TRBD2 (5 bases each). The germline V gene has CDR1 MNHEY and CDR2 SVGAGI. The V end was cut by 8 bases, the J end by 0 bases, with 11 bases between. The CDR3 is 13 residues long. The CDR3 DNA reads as TGTGCCAGCCGGGACCAGCTCTCCTACGAGCAGTACTTC. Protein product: CASRDQLSYEQYF.

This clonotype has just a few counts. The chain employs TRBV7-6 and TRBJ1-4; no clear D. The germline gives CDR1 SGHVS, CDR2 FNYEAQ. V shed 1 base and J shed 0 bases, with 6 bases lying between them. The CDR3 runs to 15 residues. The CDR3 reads CASSLERATNEKLFF. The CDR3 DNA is TGTGCCAGCAGCTTAGAGAGGGCAACTAATGAAAAACTGTTTTTT.

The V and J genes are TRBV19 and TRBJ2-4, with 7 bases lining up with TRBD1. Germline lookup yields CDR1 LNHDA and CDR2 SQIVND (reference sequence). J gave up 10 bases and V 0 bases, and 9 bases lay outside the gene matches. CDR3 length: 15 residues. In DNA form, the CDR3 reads TGTGCCAGTAGTATAGATGCGAGGGGGCGAGTGATTCAGTACTTC. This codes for CASSIDARGRVIQYF.

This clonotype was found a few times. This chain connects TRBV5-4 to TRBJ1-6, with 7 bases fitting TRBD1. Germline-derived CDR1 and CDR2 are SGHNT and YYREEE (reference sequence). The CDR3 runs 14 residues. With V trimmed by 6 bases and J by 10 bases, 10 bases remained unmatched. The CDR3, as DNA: TGTGCCAGCACCCTAGGACAGGTCCAATCACCCCTCCACTTT. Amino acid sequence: CASTLGQVQSPLHF.

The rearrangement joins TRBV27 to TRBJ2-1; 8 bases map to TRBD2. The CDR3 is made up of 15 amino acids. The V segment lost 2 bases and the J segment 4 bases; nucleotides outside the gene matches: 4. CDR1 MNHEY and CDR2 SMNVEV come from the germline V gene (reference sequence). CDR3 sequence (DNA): TGTGCCAGCAGTTTAACGAGCGGGAGTTACAATGAGCAGTTCTTC. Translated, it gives CASSLTSGSYNEQFF.

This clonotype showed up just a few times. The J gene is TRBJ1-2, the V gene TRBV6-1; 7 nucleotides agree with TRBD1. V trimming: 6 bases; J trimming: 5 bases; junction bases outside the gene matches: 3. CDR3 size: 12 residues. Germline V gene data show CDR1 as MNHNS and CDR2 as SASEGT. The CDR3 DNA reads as TGTGCCAGCAGCCGGGACAGATATGGCTACACCTTC. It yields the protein CASSRDRYGYTF.

The CDR3 DNA reads TGTGCCAGCAGTCCGGACAGGGGGTACGGCTACACCTTC. It translates to CASSPDRGYGYTF. This chain joins TRBV6-6 and TRBJ1-2; 10 bases line up with TRBD1. This CDR3 region has 13 residues. V shed 5 bases, J shed 8 bases, and the junction held 5 bases outside the gene matches. CDR1 and CDR2 from the germline V gene are MNHNY and SVGAGI (reference sequence).

The CDR3 DNA sequence: TGTGCCATCAGTGGCGTGGGGGGAGTTATCGGGAACAATGAGCAGTTCTTC. Residues: CAISGVGGVIGNNEQFF. The chain links TRBV10-3 to TRBJ2-1; D may be TRBD2 (6 bases). V lost 4 bases to trimming and J lost 5 bases, with 21 bases between them. CDR3 size: 17 residues. Germline CDR1 and CDR2: ENHRY and SYGVKD.

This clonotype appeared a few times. The CDR3 DNA is TGTGCCAGCAGTCGACTAGTCGTCGCTTCCGAGCAGTACTTC. Protein sequence: CASSRLVVASEQYF. V and J are TRBV6-5 and TRBJ2-7, with a tentative D call TRBD2 (6 bases). The V and J ends lost 5 bases and 6 bases respectively, with 17 bases between them. Germline V lookup: CDR1 MNHEY, CDR2 SVGAGI. The CDR3 covers 14 residues.